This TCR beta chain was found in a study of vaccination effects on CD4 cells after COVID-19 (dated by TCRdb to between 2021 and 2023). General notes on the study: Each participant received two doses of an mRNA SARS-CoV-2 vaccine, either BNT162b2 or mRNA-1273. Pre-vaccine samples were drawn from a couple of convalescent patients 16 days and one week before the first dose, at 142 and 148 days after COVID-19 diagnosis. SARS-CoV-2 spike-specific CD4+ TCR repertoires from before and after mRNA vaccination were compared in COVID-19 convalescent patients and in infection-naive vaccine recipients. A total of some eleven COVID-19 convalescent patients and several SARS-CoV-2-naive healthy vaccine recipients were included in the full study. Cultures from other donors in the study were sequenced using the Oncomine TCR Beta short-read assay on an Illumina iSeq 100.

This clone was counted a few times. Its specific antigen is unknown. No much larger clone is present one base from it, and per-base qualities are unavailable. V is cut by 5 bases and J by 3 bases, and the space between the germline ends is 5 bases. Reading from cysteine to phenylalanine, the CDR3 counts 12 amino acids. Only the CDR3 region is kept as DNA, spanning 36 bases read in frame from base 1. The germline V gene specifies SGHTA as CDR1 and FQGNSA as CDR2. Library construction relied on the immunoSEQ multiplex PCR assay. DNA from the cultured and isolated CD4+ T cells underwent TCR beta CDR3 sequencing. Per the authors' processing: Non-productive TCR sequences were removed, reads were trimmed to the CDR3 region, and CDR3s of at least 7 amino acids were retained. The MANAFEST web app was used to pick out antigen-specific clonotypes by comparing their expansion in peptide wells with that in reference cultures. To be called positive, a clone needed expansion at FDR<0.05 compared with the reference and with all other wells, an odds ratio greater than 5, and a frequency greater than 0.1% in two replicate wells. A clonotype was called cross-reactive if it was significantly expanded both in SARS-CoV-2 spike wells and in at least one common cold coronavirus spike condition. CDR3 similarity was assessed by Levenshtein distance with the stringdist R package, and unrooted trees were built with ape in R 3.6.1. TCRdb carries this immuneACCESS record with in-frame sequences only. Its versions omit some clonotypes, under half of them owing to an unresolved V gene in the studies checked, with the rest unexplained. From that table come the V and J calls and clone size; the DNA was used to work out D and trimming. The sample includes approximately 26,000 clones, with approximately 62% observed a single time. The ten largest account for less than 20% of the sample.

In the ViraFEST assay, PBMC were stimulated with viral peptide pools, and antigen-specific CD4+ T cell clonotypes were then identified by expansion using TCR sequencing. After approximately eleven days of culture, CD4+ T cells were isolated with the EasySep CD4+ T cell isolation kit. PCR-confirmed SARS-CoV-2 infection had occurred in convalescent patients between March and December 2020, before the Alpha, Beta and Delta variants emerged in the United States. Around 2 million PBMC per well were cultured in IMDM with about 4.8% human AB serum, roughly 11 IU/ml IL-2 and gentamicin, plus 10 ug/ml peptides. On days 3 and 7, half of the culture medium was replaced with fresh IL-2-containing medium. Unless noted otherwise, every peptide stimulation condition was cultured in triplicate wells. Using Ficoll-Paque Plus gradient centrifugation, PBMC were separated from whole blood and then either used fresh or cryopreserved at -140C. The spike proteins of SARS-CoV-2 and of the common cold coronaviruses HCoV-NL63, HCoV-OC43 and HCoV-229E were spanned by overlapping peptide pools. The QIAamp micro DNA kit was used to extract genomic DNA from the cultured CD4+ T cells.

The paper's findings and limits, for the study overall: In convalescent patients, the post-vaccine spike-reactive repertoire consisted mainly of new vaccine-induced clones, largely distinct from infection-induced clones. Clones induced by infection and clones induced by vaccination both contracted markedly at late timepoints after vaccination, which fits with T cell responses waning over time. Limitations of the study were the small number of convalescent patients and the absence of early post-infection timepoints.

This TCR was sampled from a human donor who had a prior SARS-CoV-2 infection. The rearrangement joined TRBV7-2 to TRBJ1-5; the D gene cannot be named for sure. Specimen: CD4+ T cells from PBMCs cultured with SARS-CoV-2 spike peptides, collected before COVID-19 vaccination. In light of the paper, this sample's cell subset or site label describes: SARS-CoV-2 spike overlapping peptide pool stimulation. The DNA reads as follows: TGTGCCAGCAGCATTTACAATCAGCCCCAGCATTTT. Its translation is CASSIYNQPQHF.